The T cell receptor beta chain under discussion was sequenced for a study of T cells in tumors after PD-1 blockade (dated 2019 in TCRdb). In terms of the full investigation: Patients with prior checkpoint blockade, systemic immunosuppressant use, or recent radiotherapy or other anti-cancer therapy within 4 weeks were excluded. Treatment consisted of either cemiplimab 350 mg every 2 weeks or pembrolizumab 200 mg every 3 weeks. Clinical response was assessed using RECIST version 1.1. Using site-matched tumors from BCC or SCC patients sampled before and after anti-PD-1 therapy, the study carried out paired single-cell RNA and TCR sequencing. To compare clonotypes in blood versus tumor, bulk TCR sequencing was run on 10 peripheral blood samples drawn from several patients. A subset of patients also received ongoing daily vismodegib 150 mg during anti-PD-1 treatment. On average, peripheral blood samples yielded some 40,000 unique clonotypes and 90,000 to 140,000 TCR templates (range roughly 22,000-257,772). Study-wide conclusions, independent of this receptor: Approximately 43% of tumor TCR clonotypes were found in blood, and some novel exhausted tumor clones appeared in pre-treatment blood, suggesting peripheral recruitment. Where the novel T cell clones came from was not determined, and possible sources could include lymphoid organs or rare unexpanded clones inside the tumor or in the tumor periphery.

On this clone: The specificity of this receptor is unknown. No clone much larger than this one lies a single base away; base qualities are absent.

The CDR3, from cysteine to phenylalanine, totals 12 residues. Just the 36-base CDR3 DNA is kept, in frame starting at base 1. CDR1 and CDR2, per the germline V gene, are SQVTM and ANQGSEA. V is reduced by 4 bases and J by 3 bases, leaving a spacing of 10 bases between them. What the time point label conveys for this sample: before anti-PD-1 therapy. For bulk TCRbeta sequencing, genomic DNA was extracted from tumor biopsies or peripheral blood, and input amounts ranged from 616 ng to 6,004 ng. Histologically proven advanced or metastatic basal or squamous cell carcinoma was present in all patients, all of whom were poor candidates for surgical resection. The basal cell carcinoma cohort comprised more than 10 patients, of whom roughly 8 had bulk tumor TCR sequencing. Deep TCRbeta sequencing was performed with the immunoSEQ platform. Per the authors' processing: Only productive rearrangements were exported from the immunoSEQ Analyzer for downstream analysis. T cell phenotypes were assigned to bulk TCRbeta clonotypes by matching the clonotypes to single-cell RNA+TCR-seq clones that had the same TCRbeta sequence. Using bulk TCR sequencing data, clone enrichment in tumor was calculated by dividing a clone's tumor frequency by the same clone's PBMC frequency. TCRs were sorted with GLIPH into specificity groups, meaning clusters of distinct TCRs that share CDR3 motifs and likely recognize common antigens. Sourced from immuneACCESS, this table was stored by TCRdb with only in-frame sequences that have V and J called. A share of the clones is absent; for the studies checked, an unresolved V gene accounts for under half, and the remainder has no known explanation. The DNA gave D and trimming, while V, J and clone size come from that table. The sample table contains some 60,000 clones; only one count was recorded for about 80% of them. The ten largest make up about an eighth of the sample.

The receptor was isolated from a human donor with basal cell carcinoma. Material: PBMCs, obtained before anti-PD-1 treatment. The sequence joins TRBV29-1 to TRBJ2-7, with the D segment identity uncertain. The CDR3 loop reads CSVVTDGYEQYF. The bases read TGCAGCGTTGTGACGGACGGCTACGAGCAGTACTTC.